A few counts support the clone carrying this T cell receptor (beta chain). The antigen is not known. TCRdb re-derived calls from the 5' RACE reads in MiXCR, one entry per CDR3 protein. This sample has hundreds of thousands of distinct CDR3 sequences, with roughly 8.4% found just once. The data derive from a study of T cells after yellow fever vaccination. This CDR3 spans 16 amino acids. CDR1 and CDR2 from the germline V gene are LGHNA and YSLEER. V shed 0 bases and J 5 bases; nucleotides not matched to a gene: 8. Overall study findings and caveats: Most primary-vaccination clones reappeared after the booster (approximately 95% CD4, about 88% CD8).

Specimen: PBMCs, collected approximately 40 days after the first yellow fever vaccination. This receptor was identified in a man in his late teens or twenties who received the YFV17D yellow fever vaccine. The chain is built from TRBV4-3 and TRBJ2-7; 9 bases are shared with TRBD1. The CDR3 DNA sequence: TGCGCCAGCAGCCAAGATCGGACAGGGGTTGGCAACGAGCAGTACTTC. It specifies CASSQDRTGVGNEQYF.